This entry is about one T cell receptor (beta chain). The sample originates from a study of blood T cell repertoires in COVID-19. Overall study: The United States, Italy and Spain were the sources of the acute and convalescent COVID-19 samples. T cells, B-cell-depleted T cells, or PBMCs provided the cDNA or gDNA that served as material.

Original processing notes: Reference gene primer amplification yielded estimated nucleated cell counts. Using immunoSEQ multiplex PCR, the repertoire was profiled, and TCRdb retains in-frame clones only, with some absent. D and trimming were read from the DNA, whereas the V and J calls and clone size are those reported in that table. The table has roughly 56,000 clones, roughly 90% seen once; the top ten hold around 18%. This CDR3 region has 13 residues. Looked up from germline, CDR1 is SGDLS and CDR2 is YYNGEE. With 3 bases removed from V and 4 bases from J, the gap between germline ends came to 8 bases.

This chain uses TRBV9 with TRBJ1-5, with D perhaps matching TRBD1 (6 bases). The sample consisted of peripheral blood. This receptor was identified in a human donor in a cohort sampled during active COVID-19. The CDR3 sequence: CASSGGGNQPQHF. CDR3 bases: TGTGCCAGCAGCGGAGGGGGAAATCAGCCCCAGCATTTT.